A single sample is the source of the 19 T cell receptor beta chains below, sequenced in a study of cytomegalovirus exposure and HLA in healthy donors (TCRdb year 2017). Library method: the immunoSEQ multiplex PCR assay. A mixture of 60 forward primers for TCR Vbeta segments and 13 reverse primers for TCR Jbeta segments was used in the multiplex PCR. TCRdb mirrors the immuneACCESS table, restricted to in-frame sequences. Some clones are absent from its copies; in checked studies, under half trace to an unresolved V gene, and the reason for the others is unknown. For this sample the table gives roughly 120,000 clones, of which 70% to 80% were detected only once. The top ten clones comprise approximately 2% of the sample. The specimen sequenced was PBMCs. The receptors come from a man younger than 30 in good health and CMV-seronegative.

The genes are TRBV7-9 and TRBJ2-7; 8 positions match TRBD2. There are 14 residues in the CDR3. Trimming took 4 bases from V and 7 from J; bases not matched to a gene: 9. Germline-derived CDR1 and CDR2 are SEHNR and FQNEAQ (reference sequence). The CDR3 region is CASSSKVGGGEQYV. CDR3 DNA: TGTGCCAGCAGCTCAAAGGTTGGCGGGGGGGAGCAGTACGTC.

The V call is TRBV7-2, the J call TRBJ1-4, with D unresolved. This CDR3 has 15 residues. From germline, CDR1 is SGHTA and CDR2 FQGNSA. Between the trimmed V and J ends, which lost 1 base and 5 bases, there was a span of 11 bases. The CDR3 is CASSLVVSVNEKLFF. The CDR3 DNA is TGTGCCAGCAGCTTAGTAGTGTCGGTCAATGAAAAACTGTTTTTT.

This chain connects TRBV28 to TRBJ2-2; D is unresolved. V shed 5 bases and J shed 10 bases, with 5 bases lying between them. The CDR3 contains 10 residues. Germline V CDR1 and CDR2: MDHEN, SYDVKM. The CDR3: CASSHLELFF. Here the CDR3 DNA reads TGTGCCAGCAGTCACTTGGAGCTGTTTTTT.

This chain connects TRBV6-5 to TRBJ2-3, with D possibly matching TRBD2 (6 bases). CDR1 is MNHEY, CDR2 SVGAGI, per germline. The CDR3 runs 14 residues. V lost 4 bases to trimming and J lost 5 bases, with 13 bases between them. In DNA, the CDR3 is TGTGCCAGCAGTTTCGGGACTCTTAAAGATACGCAGTATTTT. Its protein is CASSFGTLKDTQYF.

The chain recombines TRBV10-2 with TRBJ2-7, with TRBD2 matching over 7 bases. The germline gives CDR1 WSHSY, CDR2 SAAADI. The V and J ends lost 3 bases and 3 bases, in that order; junction bases with no gene match: 8. The CDR3 spans 15 residues. DNA of the CDR3: TGCGCCAGCAGTGACTGGGGCGGGAGAAACTACGAGCAGTACTTC. Translated: CASSDWGGRNYEQYF.

The chain links TRBV19 to TRBJ1-2; D gene unclear. V lost 5 bases and J 3 bases, leaving 7 bases between the germline ends. The germline gives CDR1 LNHDA, CDR2 SQIVND (reference sequence). This CDR3 is built from 12 residues. CDR3 residues: CASSQFDYGYTF. CDR3 nucleotides: TGTGCCAGTAGTCAGTTCGACTATGGCTACACCTTC.

The genes are TRBV19 and TRBJ2-3; D not certain. This CDR3 is built from 11 residues. Germline assignment: CDR1 LNHDA and CDR2 SQIVND (reference sequence). Trimming stripped 3 bases from V and 5 bases from J, with 3 bases between. CDR3: CASSIQDTQYF. Written as DNA, the CDR3 is TGTGCCAGTAGTATTCAAGATACGCAGTATTTT.

Only a few counts were recorded for this clone. The chain joins TRBV30 to TRBJ2-1, with 8 bases that match TRBD2. Germline loops: CDR1 GTSNPN, CDR2 SVGIG (reference sequence). This CDR3 spans 13 amino acids. V shed 5 bases, J shed 4 bases, and the junction held 4 bases outside the gene matches. The CDR3: CAWATSGYNEQFF. As DNA, the CDR3 is TGTGCCTGGGCCACTAGCGGTTACAATGAGCAGTTCTTC.

This clone was picked up a small number of times. This chain connects TRBV4-2 to TRBJ2-1; the D gene is possibly TRBD2 (6 bases). V lost 8 bases to trimming and J lost 2 bases, with 10 bases between them. Germline CDR1 LGHNA, CDR2 YNFKEQ. The CDR3 length is 13 residues. CDR3 in amino acids: CASGGGTYNEQFF. The CDR3 DNA sequence: TGTGCCAGCGGGGGAGGTACCTACAATGAGCAGTTCTTC.

V and J are TRBV11-1 and TRBJ2-1; 15 bases align to TRBD2. Trimming removed 5 bases from V and 9 bases from J; junction bases left unmatched: 11. The CDR3 spans 17 residues. Looked up from germline, CDR1 is SGHAT and CDR2 is FQDESV (reference sequence). CDR3: CASSRPMGLAGGGEQFF. As DNA, the CDR3 is TGTGCCAGCAGCCGCCCCATGGGACTAGCGGGAGGTGGTGAGCAGTTCTTC.

The V and J genes are TRBV4-1 and TRBJ2-1; D is unclear. Per the germline V gene, CDR1 is MGHRA and CDR2 is YSYEKL. V shed 3 bases and J shed 2 bases, with 11 bases lying between them. This CDR3 has 15 residues. The CDR3 coding sequence is TGCGCCAGCAGCCAGCTTAGTGTCCCCTACAATGAGCAGTTCTTC. This translates into CASSQLSVPYNEQFF.

This sequence joins TRBV6-5 and TRBJ2-3; 12 bases are shared with TRBD2. This CDR3 spans 15 amino acids. Germline V gene lookup returns CDR1 MNHEY and CDR2 SVGAGI. The trim removed 5 bases at V and 5 bases at J, leaving 5 bases unmatched. CDR3 DNA sequence: TGTGCCAGCAGTCGACTAGCGGGAGATAAAGATACGCAGTATTTT. Protein sequence: CASSRLAGDKDTQYF.

The V gene is TRBV28, the J gene TRBJ1-2; TRBD1 matches 9 bases. This CDR3 is built from 14 residues. CDR1 is MDHEN, CDR2 SYDVKM, per germline. V lost 4 bases, J lost 8 bases, and 8 bases stayed unmatched. CDR3 region: CASSSGQGIRGYTF. The DNA for the CDR3 is TGTGCCAGCAGTTCGGGACAGGGAATTAGAGGCTACACCTTC.

The V gene is TRBV10-3, the J gene TRBJ2-7, with D possibly matching TRBD2 (7 bases). Germline V gene sequence: CDR1 ENHRY, CDR2 SYGVKD. Trimming stripped 8 bases from V and 4 bases from J, with 15 bases between. The CDR3 covers 13 residues. As DNA, the CDR3 is TGTGCCATCGGGGCGGGGGCCTCGTACGAGCAGTACTTC. It is translated as CAIGAGASYEQYF.

This chain joins TRBV5-6 and TRBJ2-7; 9 positions agree with TRBD2. The ends lost 2 bases at V and 6 bases at J; junction bases unmatched: 6. The CDR3 contains 14 residues. The germline V gene has CDR1 SGHDT and CDR2 YYEEEE. The CDR3: CASSFKPLAGEQYF. The CDR3 nucleotides read TGTGCCAGCAGCTTTAAACCACTAGCGGGCGAGCAGTACTTC.

CDR3 sequence (DNA): TGTGCCAGCAGTGACTCTAGCGGGAGTTCCGATGAGCAGTTCTTC. Translated: CASSDSSGSSDEQFF. This sequence joins TRBV6-4 and TRBJ2-1, with 9 bases matching TRBD2. Looked up from germline, CDR1 is MRHNA and CDR2 is SNTAGT. The ends lost 0 bases at V and 8 bases at J; junction bases unmatched: 5. This CDR3 comprises 15 residues.

The rearrangement links TRBV11-3 to TRBJ2-1; D is possibly TRBD2 (5 bases). The CDR3 covers 16 residues. The germline V gene encodes CDR1 SGHNT and CDR2 YENEEA. The V gene lost 1 base and the J gene lost 8 bases, with 18 bases spanning the gap. The CDR3 here is CASSLGGGSKTDEQFF. The CDR3 region has the DNA TGTGCCAGCAGCTTAGGTGGCGGGTCTAAAACCGATGAGCAGTTCTTC.

The chain carries TRBV2 and TRBJ1-2; possibly TRBD1 for D (6 bases). The germline V gene has CDR1 SNHLY and CDR2 FYNNEI. This CDR3 has 14 residues. Between the trimmed V and J ends, which lost 7 bases and 4 bases, there was a span of 16 bases. This CDR3 is CASIGDRPIYGYTF. CDR3 in DNA: TGTGCCAGCATTGGAGACAGGCCAATCTATGGCTACACCTTC. Full variable domain (rest looked up from reference TRBV2 and TRBJ1-2): EPEVTQTPSHQVTQMGQEVILRCVPISNHLYFYWYRQILGQKVEFLVSFYNNEISEKSEIFDDQFSVERPDGSNFTLKIRSTKLEDSAMYFCASIGDRPIYGYTFGSGTRLTVV.

This clone was recorded only once. The chain links TRBV28 to TRBJ2-7, with 7 bases fitting TRBD1. V lost 3 bases, J lost 3 bases, and 8 bases stayed unmatched. CDR1 and CDR2 from the germline V gene are MDHEN and SYDVKM. The CDR3 loop spans 15 amino acids. The CDR3 nucleotides are TGTGCCAGCAGTTTGACAGGGACCCGGCTCTACGAGCAGTACTTC. Translation gives CASSLTGTRLYEQYF.